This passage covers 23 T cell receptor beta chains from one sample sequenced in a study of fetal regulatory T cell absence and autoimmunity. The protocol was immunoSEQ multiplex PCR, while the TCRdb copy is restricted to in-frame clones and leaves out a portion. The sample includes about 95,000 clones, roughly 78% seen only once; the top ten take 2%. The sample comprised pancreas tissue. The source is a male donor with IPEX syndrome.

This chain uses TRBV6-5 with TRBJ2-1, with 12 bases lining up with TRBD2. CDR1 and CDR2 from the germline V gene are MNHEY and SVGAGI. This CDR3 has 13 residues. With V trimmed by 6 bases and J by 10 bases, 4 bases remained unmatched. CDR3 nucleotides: TGTGCCAGCAGACGGACTAGCGGGGAAGAGCAGTTCTTC. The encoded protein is CASRRTSGEEQFF.

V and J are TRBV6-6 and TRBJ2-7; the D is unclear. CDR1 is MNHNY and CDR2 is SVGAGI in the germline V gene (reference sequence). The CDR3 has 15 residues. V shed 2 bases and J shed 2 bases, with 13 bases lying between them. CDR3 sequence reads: CASSYVDNPPYEQYF. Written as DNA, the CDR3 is TGTGCCAGCAGTTACGTCGACAACCCCCCCTACGAGCAGTACTTC.

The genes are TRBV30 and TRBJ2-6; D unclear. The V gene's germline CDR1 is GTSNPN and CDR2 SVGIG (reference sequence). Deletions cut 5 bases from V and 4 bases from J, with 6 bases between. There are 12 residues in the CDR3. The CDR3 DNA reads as TGTGCCTGGGGCGGCGGGGCCAACGTCCTGACTTTC. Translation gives CAWGGGANVLTF.

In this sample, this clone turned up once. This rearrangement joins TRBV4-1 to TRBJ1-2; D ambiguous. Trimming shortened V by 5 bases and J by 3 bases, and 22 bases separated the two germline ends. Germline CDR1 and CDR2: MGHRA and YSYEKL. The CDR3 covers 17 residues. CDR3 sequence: CASSISPAPRPDYGYTF. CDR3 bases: TGCGCCAGCAGCATATCCCCCGCTCCCAGACCCGACTATGGCTACACCTTC.

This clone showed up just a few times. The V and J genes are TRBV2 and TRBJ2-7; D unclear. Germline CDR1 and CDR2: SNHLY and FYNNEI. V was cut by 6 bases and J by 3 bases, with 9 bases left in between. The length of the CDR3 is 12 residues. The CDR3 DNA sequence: TGTGCCAGCAGCGAACGGTACTACGAGCAGTACTTC. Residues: CASSERYYEQYF.

CDR3 in amino acids: CASSVDFFSGVSTDTQYF. The CDR3 nucleotides read TGTGCCAGCAGCGTAGACTTCTTTAGCGGGGTTAGCACAGATACGCAGTATTTT. The chain combines TRBV9 with TRBJ2-3, with TRBD2 identical over 8 bases. Germline lookup yields CDR1 SGDLS and CDR2 YYNGEE. The CDR3 consists of 18 residues. Germline trimming cut 0 bases from V and 0 bases from J; bases unmatched to any gene: 9.

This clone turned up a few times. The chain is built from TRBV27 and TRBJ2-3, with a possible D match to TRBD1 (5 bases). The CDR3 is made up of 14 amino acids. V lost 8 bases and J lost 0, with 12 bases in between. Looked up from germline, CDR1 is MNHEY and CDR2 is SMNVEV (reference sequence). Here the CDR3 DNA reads TGTGCCAGCCCCTGGGGCCATAGCACAGATACGCAGTATTTT. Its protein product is CASPWGHSTDTQYF.

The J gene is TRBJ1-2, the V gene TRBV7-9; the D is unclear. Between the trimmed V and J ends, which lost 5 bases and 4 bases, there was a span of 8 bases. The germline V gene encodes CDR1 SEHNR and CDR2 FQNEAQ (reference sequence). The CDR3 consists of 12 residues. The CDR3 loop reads CASSLDFYGYTF. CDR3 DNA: TGTGCCAGCAGCCTGGATTTCTATGGCTACACCTTC. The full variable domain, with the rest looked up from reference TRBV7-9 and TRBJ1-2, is DTGVSQNPRHKITKRGQNVTFRCDPISEHNRLYWYRQTLGQGPEFLTYFQNEAQLEKSRLLSDRFSAERPKGSFSTLEIQRTEQGDSAMYLCASSLDFYGYTFGSGTRLTVV.

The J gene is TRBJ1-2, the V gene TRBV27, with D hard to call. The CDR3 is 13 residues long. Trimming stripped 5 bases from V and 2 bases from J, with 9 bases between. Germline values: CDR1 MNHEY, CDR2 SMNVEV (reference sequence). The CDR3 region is CASSPRENYGYTF. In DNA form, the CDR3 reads TGTGCCAGCAGTCCCCGGGAGAACTATGGCTACACCTTC.

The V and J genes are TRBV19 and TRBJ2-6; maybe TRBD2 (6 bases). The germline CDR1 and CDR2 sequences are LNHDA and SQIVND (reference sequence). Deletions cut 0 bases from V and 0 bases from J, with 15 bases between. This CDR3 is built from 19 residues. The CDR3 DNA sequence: TGTGCCAGTAGTATAGATCGACTTCGGAGGGGCTCTGGGGCCAACGTCCTGACTTTC. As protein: CASSIDRLRRGSGANVLTF.

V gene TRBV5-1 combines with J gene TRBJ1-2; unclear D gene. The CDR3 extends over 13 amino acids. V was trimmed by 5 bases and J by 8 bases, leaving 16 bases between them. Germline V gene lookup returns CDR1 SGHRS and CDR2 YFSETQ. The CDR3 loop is CASSWGEGDGYTF. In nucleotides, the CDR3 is TGCGCCAGCAGTTGGGGAGAGGGCGACGGCTACACCTTC.

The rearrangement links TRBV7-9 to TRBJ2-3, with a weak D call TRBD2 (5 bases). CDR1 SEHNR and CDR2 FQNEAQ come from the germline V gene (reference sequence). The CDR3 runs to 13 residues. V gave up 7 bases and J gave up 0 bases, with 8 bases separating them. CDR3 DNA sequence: TGTGCCAGCATCGGGGTCAGCACAGATACGCAGTATTTT. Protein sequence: CASIGVSTDTQYF.

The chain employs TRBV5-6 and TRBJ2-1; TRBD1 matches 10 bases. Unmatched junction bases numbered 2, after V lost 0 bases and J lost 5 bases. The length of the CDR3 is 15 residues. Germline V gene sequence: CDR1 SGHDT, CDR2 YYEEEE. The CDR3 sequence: CASSLAGQGHNEQFF. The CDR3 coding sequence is TGTGCCAGCAGCTTGGCGGGACAGGGGCACAATGAGCAGTTCTTC.

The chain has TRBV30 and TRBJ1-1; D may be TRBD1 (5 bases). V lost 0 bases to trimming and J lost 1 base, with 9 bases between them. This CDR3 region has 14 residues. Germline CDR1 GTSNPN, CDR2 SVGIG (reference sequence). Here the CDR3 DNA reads TGTGCCTGGAGTGTAAGCGGGGGGAACACTGAAGCTTTCTTT. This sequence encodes CAWSVSGGNTEAFF.

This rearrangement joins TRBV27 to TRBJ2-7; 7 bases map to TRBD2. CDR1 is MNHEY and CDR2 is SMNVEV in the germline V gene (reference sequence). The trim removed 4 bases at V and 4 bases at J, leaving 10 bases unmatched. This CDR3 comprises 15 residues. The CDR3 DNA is TGTGCCAGCAGTTATAACGCGGGAGCTGTTTACGAGCAGTACTTC. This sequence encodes CASSYNAGAVYEQYF.

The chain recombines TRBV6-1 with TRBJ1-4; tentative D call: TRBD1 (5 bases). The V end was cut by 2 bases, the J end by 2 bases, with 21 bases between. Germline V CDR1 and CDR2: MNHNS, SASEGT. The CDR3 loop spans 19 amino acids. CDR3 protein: CASSEKRWAGLGTNEKLFF. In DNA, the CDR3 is TGTGCCAGCAGTGAAAAGAGATGGGCAGGGTTAGGGACTAATGAAAAACTGTTTTTT.

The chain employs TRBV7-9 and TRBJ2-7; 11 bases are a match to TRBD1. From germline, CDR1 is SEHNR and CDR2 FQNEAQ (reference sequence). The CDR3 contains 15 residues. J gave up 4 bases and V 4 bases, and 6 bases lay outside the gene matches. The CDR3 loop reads CASSSRDRGFYEQYF. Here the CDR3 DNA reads TGTGCCAGCAGCTCCCGGGACAGGGGGTTTTACGAGCAGTACTTC.

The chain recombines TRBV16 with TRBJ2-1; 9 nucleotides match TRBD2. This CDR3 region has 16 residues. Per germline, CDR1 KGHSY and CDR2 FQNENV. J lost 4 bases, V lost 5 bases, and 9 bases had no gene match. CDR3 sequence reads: CASSGQTSGPYNEQFF. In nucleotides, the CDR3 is TGTGCCAGCAGCGGACAGACTAGCGGCCCATACAATGAGCAGTTCTTC.

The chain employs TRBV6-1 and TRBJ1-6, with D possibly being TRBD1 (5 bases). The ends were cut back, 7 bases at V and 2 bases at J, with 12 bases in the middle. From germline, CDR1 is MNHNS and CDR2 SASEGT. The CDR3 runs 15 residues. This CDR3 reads CASMRGGTYNSPLHF. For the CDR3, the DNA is TGTGCCAGCATGAGGGGAGGGACCTATAATTCACCCCTCCACTTT.

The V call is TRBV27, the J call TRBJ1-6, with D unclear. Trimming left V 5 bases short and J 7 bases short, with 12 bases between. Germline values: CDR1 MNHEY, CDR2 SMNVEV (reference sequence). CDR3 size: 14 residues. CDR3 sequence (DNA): TGTGCCAGCAGTCCCCTCCCAGGAAATTCACCCCTCCACTTT. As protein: CASSPLPGNSPLHF.

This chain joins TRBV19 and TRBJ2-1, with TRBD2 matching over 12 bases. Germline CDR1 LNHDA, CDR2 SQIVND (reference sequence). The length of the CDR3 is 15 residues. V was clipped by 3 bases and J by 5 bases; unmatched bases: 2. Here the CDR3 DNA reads TGTGCCAGTAGTATGACTAGCGGGAGTAACAATGAGCAGTTCTTC. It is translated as CASSMTSGSNNEQFF.

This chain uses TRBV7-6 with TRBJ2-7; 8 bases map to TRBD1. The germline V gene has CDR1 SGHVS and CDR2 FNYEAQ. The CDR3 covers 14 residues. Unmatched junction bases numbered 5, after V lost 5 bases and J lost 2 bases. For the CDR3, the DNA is TGTGCCAGCAGCCAAGACAGGGGCCCCTACGAGCAGTACTTC. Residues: CASSQDRGPYEQYF.

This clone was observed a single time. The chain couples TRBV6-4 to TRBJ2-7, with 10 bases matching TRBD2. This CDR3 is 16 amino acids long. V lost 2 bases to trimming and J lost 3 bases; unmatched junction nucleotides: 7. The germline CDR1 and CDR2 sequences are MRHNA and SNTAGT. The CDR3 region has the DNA TGTGCCAGCAGTGACATGCTCGGACTAGCGGACTACGAGCAGTACTTC. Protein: CASSDMLGLADYEQYF.